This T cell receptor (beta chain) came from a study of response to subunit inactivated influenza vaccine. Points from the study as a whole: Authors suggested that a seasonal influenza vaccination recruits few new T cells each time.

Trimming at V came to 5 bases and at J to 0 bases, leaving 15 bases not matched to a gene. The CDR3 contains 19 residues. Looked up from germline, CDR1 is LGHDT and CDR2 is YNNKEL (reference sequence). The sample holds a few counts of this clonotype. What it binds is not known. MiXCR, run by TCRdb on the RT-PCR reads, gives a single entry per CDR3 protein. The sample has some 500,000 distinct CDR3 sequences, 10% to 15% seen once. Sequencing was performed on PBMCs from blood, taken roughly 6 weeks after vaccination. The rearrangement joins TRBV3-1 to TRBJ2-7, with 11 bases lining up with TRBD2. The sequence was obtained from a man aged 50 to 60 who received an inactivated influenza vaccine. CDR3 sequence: CASSTEKGLAVLSSYEQYF. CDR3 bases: TGTGCCAGCAGCACCGAGAAGGGACTAGCGGTCCTCAGCTCCTACGAGCAGTACTTC.